This T cell receptor beta chain was sequenced in a study of blood T cells in healthy people across ages. Study results and caveats: More naive CD4+ cells and higher diversity were found in long-lived than in aged donors.

Comments on this clonotype: No antigen is known for it.

Next came a second PCR, run for about 7 to 12 cycles, which used a sample-barcoded 5' primer along with a J-beta primer mix. TCRdb reprocessed the 5' RACE reads with MiXCR, giving one entry per CDR3 protein. Of over a million distinct CDR3 sequences in the sample, about 43% were seen once. The CDR3 consists of 15 residues. Germline CDR1 LGHDT, CDR2 YNNKEL (reference sequence). J was trimmed by 6 bases and V by 4 bases; bases with no gene match: 11. The V and J genes are TRBV3-1 and TRBJ1-2, with TRBD1 matching 7 bases. The TCR originated in a woman in her late teens or twenties in good health. Sequencing was performed on blood. DNA for the CDR3: TGTGCCAGCAGCCCCCAGCAGGGGGGGTGGGATGGCTACACCTTC. It is translated as CASSPQQGGWDGYTF.